This TCR beta chain stems from a study of spatial heterogeneity in lung cancer. Notes on the study in general: Ubiquitous, expanded tumor-derived TCRs were more frequently observed in blood at resection than at follow-up.

The CDR3 has 15 residues. V was clipped by 0 bases and J by 7 bases, with 13 bases between them. Germline V gene sequence: CDR1 SGHRS, CDR2 YFSETQ. Described time point: blood at routine non-recurrence follow-up after resection. Researchers sequenced whole RNA taken from tumor, nontumor lung or frozen PBMC without sorting. This clonotype was seen only a few times. Its antigen remains unidentified. A unique molecular identifier was carried by every single TCR cDNA molecule. One entry per CDR3 protein, called by TCRdb with MiXCR from the 5' RACE reads. The sample gives fewer than 60,000 distinct CDR3 sequences, 7.4% of which show up once; approximately 40% is in the top ten.

The material was PBMCs, obtained at follow-up. The receptor was isolated from a female donor with early-stage non-small cell lung cancer. J is TRBJ1-4 and V is TRBV5-1, with D unresolved. The CDR3, as DNA: TGCGCCAGCAGCTTGGATCCCGGAGGCGTTGAAAAACTGTTTTTT. Amino acid sequence: CASSLDPGGVEKLFF.